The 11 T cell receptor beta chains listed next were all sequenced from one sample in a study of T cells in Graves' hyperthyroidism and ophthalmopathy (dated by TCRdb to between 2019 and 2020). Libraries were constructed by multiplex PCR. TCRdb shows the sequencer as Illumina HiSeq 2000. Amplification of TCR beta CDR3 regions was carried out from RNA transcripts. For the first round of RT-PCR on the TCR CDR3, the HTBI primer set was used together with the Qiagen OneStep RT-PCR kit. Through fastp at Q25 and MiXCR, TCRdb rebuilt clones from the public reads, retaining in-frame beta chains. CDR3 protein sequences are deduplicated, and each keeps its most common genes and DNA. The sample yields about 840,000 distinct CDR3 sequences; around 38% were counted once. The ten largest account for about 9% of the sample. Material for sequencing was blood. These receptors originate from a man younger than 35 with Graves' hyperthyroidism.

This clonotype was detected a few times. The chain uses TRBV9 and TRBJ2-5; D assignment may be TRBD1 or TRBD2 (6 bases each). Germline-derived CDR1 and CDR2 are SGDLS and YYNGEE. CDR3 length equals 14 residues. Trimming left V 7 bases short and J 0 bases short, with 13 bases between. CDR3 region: CASGGGLYQETQYF. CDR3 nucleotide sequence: TGTGCCAGCGGAGGGGGACTTTACCAAGAGACCCAGTACTTC.

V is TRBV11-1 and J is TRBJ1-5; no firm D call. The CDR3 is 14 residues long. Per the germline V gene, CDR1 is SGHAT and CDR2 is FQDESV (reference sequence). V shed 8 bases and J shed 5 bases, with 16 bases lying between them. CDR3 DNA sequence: TGTGCCAGCTTCGCGGGGAGGGCCTATCAGCCCCAGCATTTT. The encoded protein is CASFAGRAYQPQHF.

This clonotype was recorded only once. CDR3 nucleotide sequence: TGTGCCAGCATGGGCGGGGGCACAGATACGCAGTATTTT. Its translation: CASMGGGTDTQYF. This rearrangement joins TRBV7-9 to TRBJ2-3, with D tentatively TRBD2 (6 bases). Looked up from germline, CDR1 is SEHNR and CDR2 is FQNEAQ (reference sequence). The CDR3 sequence is 13 residues long. V was pared by 7 bases and J by 1 base, with 9 bases between.

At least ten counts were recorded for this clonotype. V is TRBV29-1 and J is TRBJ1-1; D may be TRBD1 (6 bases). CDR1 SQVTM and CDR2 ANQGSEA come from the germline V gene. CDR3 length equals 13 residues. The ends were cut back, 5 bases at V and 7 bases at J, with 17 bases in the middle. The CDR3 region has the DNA TGCAGCGTTACCGGACAGAGGGAACTTGAAGCTTTCTTT. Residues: CSVTGQRELEAFF.

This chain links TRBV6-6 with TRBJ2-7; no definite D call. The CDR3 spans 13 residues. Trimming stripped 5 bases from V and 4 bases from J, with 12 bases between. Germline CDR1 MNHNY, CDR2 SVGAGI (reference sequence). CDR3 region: CASSPPNEYEQYF. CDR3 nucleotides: TGTGCCAGCAGTCCCCCAAACGAGTACGAGCAGTACTTC.

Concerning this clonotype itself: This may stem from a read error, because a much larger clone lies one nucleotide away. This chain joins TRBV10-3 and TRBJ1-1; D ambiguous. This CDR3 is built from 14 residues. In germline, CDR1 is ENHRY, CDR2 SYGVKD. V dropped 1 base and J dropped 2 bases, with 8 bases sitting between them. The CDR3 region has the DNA TGTGCCATCAGTGAGTACTCGAGCAACACTGAAGCTTTCTTT. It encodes CAISEYSSNTEAFF.

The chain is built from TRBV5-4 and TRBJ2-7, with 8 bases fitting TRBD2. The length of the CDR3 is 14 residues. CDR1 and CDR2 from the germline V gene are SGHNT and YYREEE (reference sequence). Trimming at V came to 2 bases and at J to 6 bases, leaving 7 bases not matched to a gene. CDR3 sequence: CASSFGTRVAEQYF. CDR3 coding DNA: TGTGCCAGCAGCTTTGGGACTAGGGTTGCCGAGCAGTACTTC.

The DNA for the CDR3 is TGTGCCAGCCTTGGCGCCAGCTCCTACGAGCAGTACTTC. Its protein is CASLGASSYEQYF. The chain couples TRBV6-1 to TRBJ2-7, with no clear D. Germline-derived CDR1 and CDR2 are MNHNS and SASEGT. The CDR3 has 13 amino acids. The V gene lost 8 bases and the J gene lost 0 bases, with 11 bases spanning the gap.

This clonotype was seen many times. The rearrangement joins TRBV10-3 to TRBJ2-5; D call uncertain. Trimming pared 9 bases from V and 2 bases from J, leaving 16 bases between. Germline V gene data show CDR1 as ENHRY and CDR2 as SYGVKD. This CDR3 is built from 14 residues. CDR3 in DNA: TGTGCCATATCCATACTGGGTGAACAAGAGACCCAGTACTTC. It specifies CAISILGEQETQYF.

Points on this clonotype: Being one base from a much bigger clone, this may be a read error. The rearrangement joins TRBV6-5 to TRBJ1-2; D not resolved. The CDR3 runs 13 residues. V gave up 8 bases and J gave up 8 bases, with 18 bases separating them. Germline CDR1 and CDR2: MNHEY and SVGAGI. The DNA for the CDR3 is TGTGCCAGCGGTGACTTTCGTAAGACAGGCTACACCTTC. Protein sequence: CASGDFRKTGYTF.

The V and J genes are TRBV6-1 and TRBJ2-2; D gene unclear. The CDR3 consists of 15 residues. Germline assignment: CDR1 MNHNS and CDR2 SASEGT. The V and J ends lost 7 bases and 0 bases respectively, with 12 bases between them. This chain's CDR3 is CASTTDNSNTGELFF. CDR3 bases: TGTGCCAGCACCACCGACAACTCGAACACCGGGGAGCTGTTTTTT.